Presented here are 6 T cell receptor beta chains from one specimen sequenced in a study of control samples from healthy donors and cancer patients. Using immunoSEQ multiplex PCR, the repertoire was profiled, and TCRdb retains in-frame clones only, with some absent. The top ten hold 12% to 15% of the sample, which has 130,000 to 150,000 clones, around 94% seen once. The specimen sequenced was PBMCs. The origin of the receptors is a man in his sixties with colorectal cancer.

The CDR3 nucleotides are TGTGCCAGGGGCTGCGAGCAGTACTTC. Its protein product is CARGCEQYF. The rearrangement links TRBV28 to TRBJ2-7, with D unresolved. Trimming stripped 9 bases from V and 6 bases from J, with 6 bases between. Germline CDR1 MDHEN, CDR2 SYDVKM. CDR3 length: 9 residues.

The chain carries TRBV6-5 and TRBJ2-3; 7 bases fit TRBD2. The length of the CDR3 is 15 residues. The V gene end was trimmed by 5 bases and the J gene end by 0 bases; junction bases not matched to a gene: 5. The germline CDR1 and CDR2 sequences are MNHEY and SVGAGI. The CDR3, as DNA: TGTGCCAGCAGTAGTCTGCGGGGGAGCACAGATACGCAGTATTTT. This encodes CASSSLRGSTDTQYF.

This rearrangement joins TRBV5-6 to TRBJ1-2, with 8 bases matching TRBD1. Germline assignment: CDR1 SGHDT and CDR2 YYEEEE. This CDR3 contains 14 residues. V shed 4 bases and J 6 bases; nucleotides not matched to a gene: 8. The chain's CDR3 is CASSLLDREDGYTF. The CDR3 DNA reads as TGTGCCAGCAGCCTATTGGACAGGGAGGATGGCTACACCTTC.

The chain couples TRBV11-2 to TRBJ2-3, with D maybe TRBD2 (6 bases). V lost 5 bases and J 0 bases, leaving 15 bases between the germline ends. CDR3 length equals 16 residues. The germline V gene has CDR1 SGHAT and CDR2 FQNNGV. CDR3 sequence (DNA): TGTGCCAGCAGCCCGGGGGAGAACCCTAGCACAGATACGCAGTATTTT. This translates into CASSPGENPSTDTQYF.

This chain connects TRBV3-1 (or the pseudogene TRBV3-2) to TRBJ2-7; no clear D gene. V lost 0 bases and J lost 2, with 8 bases in between. Germline V CDR1 and CDR2: LGHDT, YNNKEL (reference sequence). The CDR3 loop spans 14 amino acids. CDR3 nucleotides: TGTGCCAGCAGCCAAGAAACCGGCCCCTACGAGCAGTACTTC. Translation gives CASSQETGPYEQYF.

Concerning this clone: Additional DNA sequences in this sample encode the identical CDR3. The chain combines TRBV7-2 with TRBJ2-5, with TRBD2 identical over 9 bases. In germline, CDR1 is SGHTA, CDR2 FQGNSA. Trimming removed 6 bases from V and 1 base from J; junction bases left unmatched: 3. The CDR3 has 14 amino acids. CDR3 nucleotides: TGTGCCAGCAGTCTTAGCGGGGGCCAAGAGACCCAGTACTTC. It codes for CASSLSGGQETQYF.